The next 20 T cell receptor beta chains were all read from a single sample in a study of identical twins listed by TCRdb under 2016. Library generation was performed with 5' RACE. TCRdb lists the instrument as Illumina HiSeq 2000. TCRdb reran the public reads through fastp at Q25 and MiXCR, keeping productive beta chains. Rows with a matching CDR3 protein are joined into one entry that keeps the most common DNA and genes. For this sample there are just under 650,000 distinct CDR3 sequences; just over 7% appear just once. The biggest ten clones account for 1.5% to 2% of the sample. These same records also appear under a second study, on yellow fever vaccine responses in identical twins.

What was sequenced was PBMCs. The receptors come from a woman between 18 and 29 years old in good health.

This clonotype turned up a few times. CDR3 in amino acids: CSASTGAAGRTYEQYF. DNA for the CDR3: TGCAGTGCCAGCACGGGGGCTGCGGGACGGACCTACGAGCAGTACTTC. The chain recombines TRBV20-1 with TRBJ2-7; D is perhaps TRBD1 or TRBD2 (6 bases each). Trimming pared 6 bases from V and 2 bases from J, leaving 23 bases between. The germline V gene encodes CDR1 DFQATT and CDR2 SNEGSKA (reference sequence). The CDR3 has 16 amino acids.

J is TRBJ2-1 and V is TRBV24-1; 9 bases line up with TRBD2. CDR1 and CDR2 (germline): KGHDR, SFDVKD. CDR3 length: 18 amino acids. With V trimmed by 5 bases and J by 5 bases, 15 bases remained unmatched. CDR3 nucleotides: TGTGCCACCAGTGCGACTAGCGGACCACTAAACCCTCACAATGAGCAGTTCTTC. Protein: CATSATSGPLNPHNEQFF.

The chain couples TRBV15 to TRBJ2-1, with D possibly TRBD1 on 7 matching bases. The CDR3 runs 15 residues. Germline V gives CDR1 LNHNV, CDR2 YYDKDF (reference sequence). The V end lost 4 bases, the J end lost 4 bases, and 14 bases lay between the germline ends. In DNA form, the CDR3 reads TGTGCCACCAGCACCGGTGCAGGGGGGTACAATGAGCAGTTCTTC. This gives the protein CATSTGAGGYNEQFF.

This clonotype showed up just a few times. The chain employs TRBV29-1 and TRBJ2-7, with a possible D match to TRBD2 (6 bases). V dropped 2 bases and J dropped 0 bases, with 8 bases sitting between them. Germline values: CDR1 SQVTM, CDR2 ANQGSEA. The CDR3 is made up of 13 amino acids. CDR3 bases: TGCAGCGTTGAACGGGGGAGCTCCTACGAGCAGTACTTC. Encoded protein: CSVERGSSYEQYF.

This clonotype has ten or more counts. The V gene is TRBV4-1, the J gene TRBJ2-2, with TRBD1 identical over 11 bases. Germline V gene lookup returns CDR1 MGHRA and CDR2 YSYEKL. The CDR3 totals 15 residues. J was trimmed by 7 bases and V by 0 bases; bases with no gene match: 1. The CDR3, as DNA: TGCGCCAGCAGCCAAGAGGACAGGGGGCTCGGGGAGCTGTTTTTT. Its translation is CASSQEDRGLGELFF.

This clonotype was detected a few times. This sequence joins TRBV12-3 or TRBV12-4 and TRBJ2-2; D remains unclear. CDR3 length: 13 amino acids. V lost 6 bases, J lost 1 base, and 6 bases lay in between. CDR3 in amino acids: CASRNRNTGELFF. In DNA, the CDR3 is TGTGCCAGCAGGAATAGGAACACCGGGGAGCTGTTTTTT.

This clonotype was detected ten times or more. The rearrangement uses TRBV11-2 and TRBJ2-7, with 12 bases aligning to TRBD2. Trimming removed 5 bases from V and 1 base from J; junction bases left unmatched: 6. CDR3 length equals 16 residues. Germline V gives CDR1 SGHAT, CDR2 FQNNGV. This CDR3 is CASSLLAGGPSYEQYF. CDR3 nucleotide sequence: TGTGCCAGCAGCCTCCTAGCGGGAGGGCCTTCCTACGAGCAGTACTTC.

This clonotype was picked up many times. This rearrangement joins TRBV27 to TRBJ2-5, with a tentative D call TRBD2 (5 bases). Trimming removed 7 bases at V and 5 bases at J, with 17 bases between. CDR1 is MNHEY, CDR2 SMNVEV, per germline (reference sequence). The CDR3 extends over 14 amino acids. The CDR3 loop reads CASMSSAMGETQYF. The CDR3, as DNA: TGTGCCAGCATGAGTAGCGCGATGGGGGAGACCCAGTACTTC.

The rearrangement joins TRBV29-1 to TRBJ2-1; unclear D gene. Per germline, CDR1 SQVTM and CDR2 ANQGSEA. V was shortened by 8 bases and J by 3 bases, with 14 bases between the two germline ends. This CDR3 has 13 amino acids. The CDR3 sequence: CSLLPRGYNEQFF. The CDR3, as DNA: TGCAGCCTTCTCCCTCGTGGCTACAATGAGCAGTTCTTC.

In this sample, this clonotype turned up a few times. The V and J genes are TRBV7-9 and TRBJ2-1; 8 bases are shared with TRBD1. This CDR3 has 15 amino acids. CDR1 SEHNR and CDR2 FQNEAQ come from the germline V gene (reference sequence). The V segment lost 4 bases and the J segment 15 bases; nucleotides outside the gene matches: 17. CDR3 DNA: TGTGCCAGCAGCTACATTTCGGGACAGGACTTATGGCGGTTCTTC. Its protein is CASSYISGQDLWRFF.

This clonotype was detected many times. The CDR3 reads CASSLGIWAEWDEQFF. CDR3 nucleotides: TGCGCCAGCAGCTTGGGTATTTGGGCGGAGTGGGATGAGCAGTTCTTC. V usage is TRBV5-1 and J usage is TRBJ2-1; no reliable D call. V was pared by 0 bases and J by 8 bases, with 18 bases between. Germline CDR1 SGHRS, CDR2 YFSETQ. The CDR3 consists of 16 residues. The full variable domain, with the rest looked up from reference TRBV5-1 and TRBJ2-1, is KAGVTQTPRYLIKTRGQQVTLSCSPISGHRSVSWYQQTPGQGLQFLFEYFSETQRNKGNFPGRFSGRQFSNSRSEMNVSTLELGDSALYLCASSLGIWAEWDEQFFGPGTRLTVL.

This clonotype was seen a handful of times. The rearrangement joins TRBV10-3 to TRBJ2-5; no clear D gene. This CDR3 is built from 13 residues. CDR1 and CDR2 from the germline V gene are ENHRY and SYGVKD. The ends were cut back, 0 bases at V and 7 bases at J, with 9 bases in the middle. DNA for the CDR3: TGTGCCATCAGTGAGTCCCCCCTGGGGACCCAGTACTTC. This encodes CAISESPLGTQYF.

This clonotype was observed many times. This chain joins TRBV7-9 and TRBJ1-1; no clear D. V gave up 6 bases and J gave up 1 base, with 9 bases separating them. This CDR3 comprises 13 residues. Germline CDR1 and CDR2: SEHNR and FQNEAQ (reference sequence). CDR3 sequence reads: CASSSSENTEAFF. The CDR3 region has the DNA TGTGCCAGCAGTAGCTCCGAGAACACTGAAGCTTTCTTT.

In its sample, this clonotype was seen many times. J is TRBJ2-1 and V is TRBV12-3 or TRBV12-4; D gene uncertain. Trimming shortened V by 6 bases and J by 9 bases, and 15 bases separated the two germline ends. CDR3 size: 13 residues. This CDR3 reads CASSSMGPAEQFF. The CDR3, as DNA: TGTGCCAGCAGCTCGATGGGCCCCGCTGAGCAGTTCTTC.

The chain carries TRBV2 and TRBJ2-3; TRBD2 is a possible D gene (5 bases). Germline values: CDR1 SNHLY, CDR2 FYNNEI. V was pared by 4 bases and J by 0 bases, with 11 bases between. This CDR3 is built from 15 residues. For the CDR3, the DNA is TGTGCCAGCAGTGTTGAGGGAGTTAGCACAGATACGCAGTATTTT. This translates into CASSVEGVSTDTQYF.

In its sample, this clonotype was seen many times. This chain links TRBV3-1 with TRBJ1-2, with TRBD1 as a possible D gene (5 bases). From germline, CDR1 is LGHDT and CDR2 YNNKEL (reference sequence). The CDR3 has 13 residues. Trimming took off 5 bases at V and 8 bases at J, with 15 bases between the two ends. CDR3 DNA: TGTGCCAGCAGCTCAAAAGACAGTTACGGCTACACCTTC. Amino acids: CASSSKDSYGYTF.

This clonotype has a handful of counts. The chain recombines TRBV7-8 with TRBJ2-3, with D possibly matching TRBD2 (5 bases). The CDR3 spans 15 residues. Germline CDR1 reads SGHVS; CDR2 reads FQNEAQ. The V gene lost 1 base and the J gene lost 5 bases, with 13 bases spanning the gap. The CDR3 reads CASSLVGALKDTQYF. The CDR3 DNA reads as TGTGCCAGCAGCTTAGTGGGAGCTTTGAAAGATACGCAGTATTTT.

V is TRBV18 and J is TRBJ2-7; TRBD1 matches 11 bases. After removal of 0 bases from V and 3 bases from J, the junction contained 4 bases not matched to a gene. This CDR3 spans 16 amino acids. CDR1 KGHSH and CDR2 LQKENI come from the germline V gene. The CDR3 nucleotides are TGTGCCAGCTCACCACCCCGGGACAGGGGGATCTACGAGCAGTACGTC. Translating it yields CASSPPRDRGIYEQYV.

Many counts were recorded for this clonotype. The chain carries TRBV7-9 and TRBJ2-2; D gene unclear. The CDR3 runs to 13 residues. V was shortened by 4 bases and J by 5 bases, with 8 bases between the two germline ends. Germline loops: CDR1 SEHNR, CDR2 FQNEAQ (reference sequence). The CDR3, as DNA: TGTGCCAGCAGCTCGGACCAAACCGGGGAGCTGTTTTTT. Its translation: CASSSDQTGELFF.

V and J are TRBV12-3 or TRBV12-4 and TRBJ2-3; 12 bases map to TRBD2. V lost 5 bases and J lost 6; bases outside the gene matches: 9. CDR3 length: 16 residues. CDR3 sequence reads: CASSELAGGFSDTQYF. In DNA, the CDR3 is TGTGCCAGCAGTGAACTAGCGGGAGGTTTCTCCGATACGCAGTATTTT.